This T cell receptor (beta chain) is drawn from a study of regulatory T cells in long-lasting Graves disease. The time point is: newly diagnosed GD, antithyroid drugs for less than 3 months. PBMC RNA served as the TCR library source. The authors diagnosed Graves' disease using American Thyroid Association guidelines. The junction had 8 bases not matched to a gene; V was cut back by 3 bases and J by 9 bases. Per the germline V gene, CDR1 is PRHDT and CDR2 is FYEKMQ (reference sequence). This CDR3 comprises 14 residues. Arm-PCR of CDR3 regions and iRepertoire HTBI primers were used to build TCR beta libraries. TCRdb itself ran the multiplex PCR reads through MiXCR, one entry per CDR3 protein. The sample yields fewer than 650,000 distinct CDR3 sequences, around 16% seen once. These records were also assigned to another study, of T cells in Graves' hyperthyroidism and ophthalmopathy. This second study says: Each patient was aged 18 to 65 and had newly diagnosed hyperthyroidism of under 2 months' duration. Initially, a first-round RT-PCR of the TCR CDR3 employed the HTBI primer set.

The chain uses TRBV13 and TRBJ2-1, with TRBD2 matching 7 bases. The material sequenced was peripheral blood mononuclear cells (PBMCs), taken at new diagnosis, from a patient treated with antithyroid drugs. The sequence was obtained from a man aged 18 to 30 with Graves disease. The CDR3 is CASSLRGSNGEQFF. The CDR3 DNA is TGTGCCAGCAGCTTGCGCGGGAGTAATGGTGAGCAGTTCTTC.